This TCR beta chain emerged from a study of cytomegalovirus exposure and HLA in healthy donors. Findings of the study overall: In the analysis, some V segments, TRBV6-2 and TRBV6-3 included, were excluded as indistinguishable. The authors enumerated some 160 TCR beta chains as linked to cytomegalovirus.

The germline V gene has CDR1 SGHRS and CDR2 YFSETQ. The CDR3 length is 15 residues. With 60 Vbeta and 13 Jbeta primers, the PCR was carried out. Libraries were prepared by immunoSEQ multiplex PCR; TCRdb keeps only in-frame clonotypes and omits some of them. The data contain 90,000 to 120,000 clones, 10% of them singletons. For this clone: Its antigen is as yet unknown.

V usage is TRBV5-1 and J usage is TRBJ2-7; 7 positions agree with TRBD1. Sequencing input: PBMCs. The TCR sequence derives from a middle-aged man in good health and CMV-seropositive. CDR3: CASGLEQGVFHEQYV. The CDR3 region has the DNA TGCGCCAGCGGCTTGGAGCAGGGGGTATTCCACGAGCAGTACGTC.